The 22 T cell receptor beta chains in this list originate from one sample, sequenced in a study of T cell clones after liver transplantation. Sequenced by immunoSEQ multiplex PCR; TCRdb stores in-frame clones only, minus some. The sample has 9,000 to 10,000 clones, approximately 72% seen once. This sample comprised CD8+ T cells from blood, obtained at the roughly 15-month timepoint. All receptors come from a human patient who received a liver transplant. Some of these T cells may belong to the graft donor.

The V gene is TRBV5-4, the J gene TRBJ2-3, with TRBD2 matching over 8 bases. The germline V gene has CDR1 SGHNT and CDR2 YYREEE (reference sequence). Trimming cost V 0 bases and J 2 bases; bases outside gene matches: 2. The CDR3 is 15 amino acids. CDR3 sequence (DNA): TGTGCCAGCAGCTTGGTGGGACTAGTCACAGATACGCAGTATTTT. Its translation: CASSLVGLVTDTQYF. The whole variable domain, filled in from reference TRBV5-4 and TRBJ2-3, reads ETGVTQSPTHLIKTRGQQVTLRCSSQSGHNTVSWYQQALGQGPQFIFQYYREEENGRGNFPPRFSGLQFPNYSSELNVNALELDDSALYLCASSLVGLVTDTQYFGPGTRLTVL.

The gene calls are TRBV27 and TRBJ2-1; D gene unclear. Trimming removed 10 bases at V and 8 bases at J, with 18 bases between. This CDR3 has 13 residues. Germline CDR1 is MNHEY and CDR2 is SMNVEV (reference sequence). The DNA for the CDR3 is TGTGCCACCCTTGGCCTTCTTGACTATGAGCAGTTCTTC. This sequence encodes CATLGLLDYEQFF.

J is TRBJ2-1 and V is TRBV28, with 11 bases matching TRBD1. Germline loops: CDR1 MDHEN, CDR2 SYDVKM. With V trimmed by 8 bases and J by 13 bases, 10 bases remained unmatched. The CDR3 sequence is 13 residues long. CDR3: CASGGQGVLVQFF. Written as DNA, the CDR3 is TGTGCCAGCGGGGGACAGGGGGTTCTAGTTCAGTTCTTC.

V is TRBV7-8 and J is TRBJ1-3, with D hard to call. Germline values: CDR1 SGHVS, CDR2 FQNEAQ. V dropped 1 base and J dropped 2 bases, with 18 bases sitting between them. The CDR3 length is 18 residues. The CDR3 reads CASSLGWDLPFTGNTIYF. CDR3 bases: TGTGCCAGCAGCTTAGGATGGGATCTACCCTTTACTGGAAACACCATATATTTT.

This clone showed up just a few times. The chain joins TRBV7-9 to TRBJ2-5, with D uncertain. This CDR3 has 15 residues. Germline loops: CDR1 SEHNR, CDR2 FQNEAQ (reference sequence). V was shortened by 5 bases and J by 5 bases, with 18 bases between the two germline ends. The CDR3 protein is CASSQGPGQQETQYF. As DNA, the CDR3 is TGTGCCAGCAGCCAAGGACCGGGCCAGCAGGAGACCCAGTACTTC.

The sample holds one count of this clone. The V and J genes are TRBV14 and TRBJ2-7, with TRBD1 matching over 9 bases. Germline trimming cut 4 bases from V and 2 bases from J; bases unmatched to any gene: 3. The CDR3 length is 14 residues. The germline CDR1 and CDR2 sequences are SGHDN and FVKESK. The CDR3 loop reads CASSLGTGTYEQYV. Here the CDR3 DNA reads TGTGCCAGCAGCCTCGGGACAGGGACCTACGAGCAGTACGTC.

This clone was picked up one time. The chain uses TRBV5-1 and TRBJ2-7, with no clear D. V was trimmed by 10 bases and J by 7 bases, leaving 15 bases between them. The germline V gene encodes CDR1 SGHRS and CDR2 YFSETQ. The CDR3 sequence is 11 residues long. The CDR3 DNA follows: TGCGCCGGAAATCCTTGGCTGGAGCAGTACTTC. The encoded protein is CAGNPWLEQYF.

The chain joins TRBV11-2 to TRBJ2-2; 10 bases agree with TRBD2. The V and J ends lost 6 bases and 3 bases, in that order; junction bases with no gene match: 4. The germline CDR1 and CDR2 sequences are SGHAT and FQNNGV. The CDR3 is made up of 15 amino acids. The DNA for the CDR3 is TGTGCCAGCAGAAGAGGACTAGCGGACACCGGGGAGCTGTTTTTT. This codes for CASRRGLADTGELFF.

The chain employs TRBV2 and TRBJ1-1; 10 bases agree with TRBD1. V lost 5 bases, J lost 4 bases, and 10 bases stayed unmatched. The germline V gene encodes CDR1 SNHLY and CDR2 FYNNEI. CDR3 length equals 16 residues. CDR3 sequence (DNA): TGTGCCAGCAGTCCTCGGACAGGGGGGACGAGCACTGAAGCTTTCTTT. Amino acids: CASSPRTGGTSTEAFF. The variable domain in full, completed from reference TRBV2 and TRBJ1-1, reads EPEVTQTPSHQVTQMGQEVILRCVPISNHLYFYWYRQILGQKVEFLVSFYNNEISEKSEIFDDQFSVERPDGSNFTLKIRSTKLEDSAMYFCASSPRTGGTSTEAFFGQGTRLTVV.

This clone is labeled as medium-sized. This sequence joins TRBV27 and TRBJ1-1, with 7 bases fitting TRBD1. Germline CDR1 reads MNHEY; CDR2 reads SMNVEV (reference sequence). CDR3 length equals 15 residues. Unmatched junction bases numbered 8, after V lost 0 bases and J lost 7 bases. CDR3 sequence reads: CASSLSPTGSGEAFF. Written as DNA, the CDR3 is TGTGCCAGCAGTTTATCCCCGACAGGGAGTGGTGAAGCTTTCTTT.

In this sample, this clone is medium-sized. CDR3 protein: CAISEPWTGTNTEAFF. CDR3 sequence (DNA): TGTGCCATCAGTGAGCCCTGGACAGGGACGAACACTGAAGCTTTCTTT. J is TRBJ1-1 and V is TRBV10-3; 8 bases align to TRBD1. V lost 2 bases, J lost 1 base, and 6 bases stayed unmatched. Germline V lookup: CDR1 ENHRY, CDR2 SYGVKD. CDR3 length: 16 amino acids.

Relative to its sample, this clone is medium-sized. V is TRBV7-9 and J is TRBJ2-7; D ambiguous. Between the trimmed V and J ends, which lost 3 bases and 3 bases, there was a span of 12 bases. CDR3 size: 14 residues. Germline CDR1 is SEHNR and CDR2 is FQNEAQ (reference sequence). In DNA, the CDR3 is TGTGCCAGCAGCTTGACGAACACGGGCTACGAGCAGTACTTC. Its protein product is CASSLTNTGYEQYF.

The chain is built from TRBV5-1 and TRBJ2-7; 7 bases align to TRBD1. CDR3 size: 17 residues. Per germline, CDR1 SGHRS and CDR2 YFSETQ. V was pared by 4 bases and J by 2 bases, with 15 bases of the junction left unmatched. CDR3 bases: TGCGCCAGCAGCCCGACGGCAGGGGGTGTTCGAGCCTACGAGCAGTACTTC. Translated: CASSPTAGGVRAYEQYF.

Judged by abundance, this clone is medium-sized. This CDR3 reads CASKQPNTEAFF. In nucleotides, the CDR3 is TGTGCCAGTAAACAGCCGAACACTGAAGCTTTCTTT. The rearrangement joins TRBV19 to TRBJ1-1, with unresolved D. The CDR3 is 12 amino acids. The germline V gene encodes CDR1 LNHDA and CDR2 SQIVND (reference sequence). Trimming left V 7 bases short and J 1 base short, with 7 bases between.

The chain links TRBV19 to TRBJ2-7; 9 bases are shared with TRBD1. The CDR3 totals 14 residues. In germline, CDR1 is LNHDA, CDR2 SQIVND (reference sequence). With V trimmed by 6 bases and J by 2 bases, 5 bases remained unmatched. Here the CDR3 reads CASRRTGEAYEQYF. DNA of the CDR3: TGTGCCAGTAGACGGACAGGGGAAGCCTACGAGCAGTACTTC.

This clone is classed as medium-sized. This chain connects TRBV19 to TRBJ1-1; D uncertain. Germline assignment: CDR1 LNHDA and CDR2 SQIVND (reference sequence). Trimming shortened V by 1 base and J by 3 bases, and 6 bases separated the two germline ends. CDR3 length: 13 amino acids. The CDR3: CASSIGGYTEAFF. The CDR3 DNA reads TGTGCCAGTAGTATAGGCGGGTACACTGAAGCTTTCTTT.

This clone was picked up a small number of times. V and J are TRBV19 and TRBJ2-2; 9 positions match TRBD1. The V gene's germline CDR1 is LNHDA and CDR2 SQIVND (reference sequence). The CDR3 loop spans 19 amino acids. J lost 0 bases, V lost 4 bases, and 12 bases had no gene match. Written as DNA, the CDR3 is TGTGCCAGTAGTAAACTCCCGGGACAGGGAAGAGCGAACACCGGGGAGCTGTTTTTT. This sequence encodes CASSKLPGQGRANTGELFF.

Regarding this clone: One end of the junction varies from germline; a read error may be responsible. This same CDR3 is encoded by further DNA sequences in the sample. The V call is TRBV7-7, the J call TRBJ2-5, with TRBD1 identical over 7 bases. The CDR3 has 13 amino acids. Germline V CDR1 and CDR2: SSHAT, FNYEAQ (reference sequence). CDR3 amino acids: CASSRGQQETQYF. The CDR3 nucleotides are TGTGCTAGCAGCAGGGGACAGCAAGAGACCCAGTACTTC.

The V call is TRBV6-5, the J call TRBJ1-4; 7 bases are shared with TRBD1. With V trimmed by 6 bases and J by 8 bases, 9 bases remained unmatched. The CDR3 covers 14 residues. Germline V gives CDR1 MNHEY, CDR2 SVGAGI. CDR3 in amino acids: CASRFRGLGEKLFF. For the CDR3, the DNA is TGTGCCAGCAGGTTCAGGGGGTTAGGGGAAAAACTGTTTTTT.

The genes are TRBV5-8 and TRBJ1-2, with D unresolved. The CDR3 is made up of 13 amino acids. Deletions cut 0 bases from V and 4 bases from J, with 7 bases between. Germline V CDR1 and CDR2: SGHTS, YDEGEE. CDR3 in amino acids: CASSLAAAYGYTF. DNA for the CDR3: TGTGCCAGCAGCTTGGCCGCAGCCTATGGCTACACCTTC.

This clone was observed a handful of times. The genes are TRBV29-1 and TRBJ2-5, with a possible D match to TRBD1 (6 bases). The CDR3 is 15 residues long. CDR1 SQVTM and CDR2 ANQGSEA come from the germline V gene. Trimming stripped 7 bases from V and 1 base from J, with 19 bases between. The CDR3 here is CSGGSGALTQETQYF. The CDR3 bases are TGCAGCGGCGGGTCAGGGGCCCTGACCCAAGAGACCCAGTACTTC.

The rearrangement links TRBV5-1 to TRBJ2-1; perhaps TRBD1 as D (5 bases). This CDR3 comprises 16 residues. The germline V gene has CDR1 SGHRS and CDR2 YFSETQ. The V gene lost 2 bases and the J gene lost 4 bases, with 16 bases spanning the gap. The CDR3 protein is CASSLIGHEPYNEQFF. The CDR3 DNA reads TGCGCCAGCAGCTTAATCGGACACGAGCCGTACAATGAGCAGTTCTTC. The full variable domain, with the rest looked up from reference TRBV5-1 and TRBJ2-1, is KAGVTQTPRYLIKTRGQQVTLSCSPISGHRSVSWYQQTPGQGLQFLFEYFSETQRNKGNFPGRFSGRQFSNSRSEMNVSTLELGDSALYLCASSLIGHEPYNEQFFGPGTRLTVL.